The 27 T cell receptor beta chains listed next were all sequenced from one sample in a study of shared T cell receptors in the human thymus. TCRdb keeps only in-frame clones here, not all; method: immunoSEQ multiplex PCR. The table has roughly 500,000 clones, 70% to 80% seen once. This same sample was also part of a study on human thymus T cells.

The sample was thymocytes. The receptors here all came from a boy in the first two years of life with a congenital heart defect.

V usage is TRBV19 and J usage is TRBJ2-5; D possibly corresponds to TRBD1 (6 bases). The CDR3 runs to 13 residues. V was cut by 4 bases and J by 3 bases, with 9 bases left in between. Germline CDR1 and CDR2: LNHDA and SQIVND (reference sequence). CDR3 DNA: TGTGCCAGTAGTACCAACAGGGAAGAGACCCAGTACTTC. It translates to CASSTNREETQYF.

This chain connects TRBV12-5 to TRBJ1-5, with 7 bases lining up with TRBD1. This CDR3 spans 16 amino acids. Germline V gives CDR1 LGHNT, CDR2 FRNRAP. The J segment lost 9 bases and the V segment lost 4 bases, leaving 15 bases of the junction unmatched. CDR3 nucleotides: TGTGCTAGTGGTTGTCCAGGGGGGTTGGTTTTATGGCCCCAGCATTTT. Translation: CASGCPGGLVLWPQHF.

The V and J genes are TRBV28 and TRBJ2-7; D ambiguous. Germline CDR1 reads MDHEN; CDR2 reads SYDVKM. The CDR3 is 15 residues long. Trimming took off 2 bases at V and 0 bases at J, with 11 bases between the two ends. As DNA, the CDR3 is TGTGCCAGCAGTTTAAAACCCACAGTCTCCTACGAGCAGTACTTC. Protein: CASSLKPTVSYEQYF.

The genes are TRBV13 and TRBJ2-1, with 10 bases identical to TRBD2. The CDR3 totals 19 residues. Per germline, CDR1 PRHDT and CDR2 FYEKMQ (reference sequence). Losses at the gene ends were 0 bases for V and 8 bases for J; bases not matched to a gene: 16. CDR3 loop: CASSLGGRTSGLMGDEQFF. DNA for the CDR3: TGTGCCAGCAGCTTAGGGGGCAGGACTAGCGGTTTGATGGGCGATGAGCAGTTCTTC.

J is TRBJ2-7 and V is TRBV30; possible D gene TRBD1, 6 bases. V lost 0 bases and J lost 2, with 17 bases in between. CDR1 and CDR2 (germline): GTSNPN, SVGIG (reference sequence). This CDR3 has 16 amino acids. For the CDR3, the DNA is TGTGCCTGGAGTGTACCCCCAGGGGTACTCCCCTACGAGCAGTACTTC. This sequence encodes CAWSVPPGVLPYEQYF.

The CDR3 is CASSQRTSGRVPNEQFF. In nucleotides, the CDR3 is TGTGCCAGCAGTCAGAGGACTAGCGGGAGGGTTCCCAATGAGCAGTTCTTC. The rearrangement uses TRBV28 and TRBJ2-1, with TRBD2 identical over 15 bases. The germline V gene has CDR1 MDHEN and CDR2 SYDVKM. With 5 bases clipped from V and 6 bases from J, the junction kept 8 bases outside the gene matches. This CDR3 is 17 amino acids long.

The DNA of the CDR3 is TGTGCCAGCAGTTCCCCCGGACAGGGTAGTACTGAAGCTTTCTTT. This codes for CASSSPGQGSTEAFF. The genes are TRBV27 and TRBJ1-1; 8 nucleotides match TRBD1. V lost 4 bases and J lost 5; bases outside the gene matches: 9. Germline V gene data show CDR1 as MNHEY and CDR2 as SMNVEV (reference sequence). The CDR3 is 15 residues long.

The chain combines TRBV6-4 with TRBJ2-1; D may be TRBD1 (5 bases). Germline V gives CDR1 MRHNA, CDR2 SNTAGT. The V end lost 4 bases, the J end lost 5 bases, and 9 bases lay between the germline ends. The CDR3 is 13 residues long. DNA of the CDR3: TGTGCCAGCAGTGTGGGGCCGGACAATGAGCAGTTCTTC. Translating gives CASSVGPDNEQFF.

The chain couples TRBV5-6 to TRBJ2-3; maybe TRBD1 (6 bases). Per germline, CDR1 SGHDT and CDR2 YYEEEE. CDR3 size: 18 residues. Trimming left V 0 bases short and J 1 base short, with 18 bases between. The chain's CDR3 is CASSLGGTGYLGTDTQYF. CDR3 sequence (DNA): TGTGCCAGCAGCTTGGGGGGTACAGGGTATTTGGGCACAGATACGCAGTATTTT.

The chain joins TRBV10-1 to TRBJ2-7; D call uncertain. CDR3 size: 13 residues. Germline V lookup: CDR1 WNHNN, CDR2 SYGVQD (reference sequence). V lost 4 bases to trimming and J lost 0 bases, with 7 bases between them. The CDR3 DNA sequence: TGCGCCAGCAGTGTGGGCAACTCCTACGAGCAGTACTTC. This sequence encodes CASSVGNSYEQYF.

A note on this clone: This specimen includes other DNA sequences encoding the same CDR3. The chain has TRBV20-1 and TRBJ2-1; D possibly corresponds to TRBD1 (6 bases). This CDR3 comprises 11 residues. The V gene's germline CDR1 is DFQATT and CDR2 SNEGSKA (reference sequence). V lost 5 bases and J 6 bases, leaving 8 bases between the germline ends. CDR3 sequence: CSALRGNEQFF. The CDR3 region has the DNA TGCAGTGCTCTCAGGGGCAATGAGCAGTTCTTC.

The V call is TRBV27, the J call TRBJ2-5, with 14 positions matching TRBD2. V lost 5 bases, J lost 4 bases, and 9 bases stayed unmatched. CDR3 length: 17 amino acids. The germline V gene encodes CDR1 MNHEY and CDR2 SMNVEV (reference sequence). DNA for the CDR3: TGTGCCAGCAGTACCCGGGGACTAGCGGGAGAGGGAGAGACCCAGTACTTC. Its translation: CASSTRGLAGEGETQYF.

The chain couples TRBV29-1 to TRBJ2-7; 7 bases are shared with TRBD2. The V gene end was trimmed by 3 bases and the J gene end by 1 base; junction bases not matched to a gene: 6. CDR1 SQVTM and CDR2 ANQGSEA come from the germline V gene. The CDR3 extends over 14 amino acids. The CDR3 coding sequence is TGCAGCGTTGACAGGGTAGCGGGTTCCTACGAGCAGTACTTC. It is translated as CSVDRVAGSYEQYF.

The chain links TRBV2 to TRBJ2-2; the match to TRBD2 covers 13 bases. CDR1 is SNHLY, CDR2 FYNNEI, per germline. With V trimmed by 6 bases and J by 3 bases, 7 bases remained unmatched. This CDR3 spans 17 amino acids. In DNA form, the CDR3 reads TGTGCCAGCAGCCCACTAGCGGGAGGGCAGGACACCGGGGAGCTGTTTTTT. Residues: CASSPLAGGQDTGELFF.

This clone occurred once. V is TRBV25-1 and J is TRBJ2-1; tentatively, D is TRBD2 (5 bases). The V gene lost 6 bases and the J gene lost 4 bases, with 10 bases spanning the gap. Germline-derived CDR1 and CDR2 are MGHDK and SYGVNS. This CDR3 is 13 amino acids long. In nucleotides, the CDR3 is TGTGCCAGCAGGAACCGAGGGTACAATGAGCAGTTCTTC. The encoded protein is CASRNRGYNEQFF.

V is TRBV5-6 and J is TRBJ2-7; 9 bases match TRBD1. V shed 4 bases, J shed 6 bases, and the junction held 2 bases outside the gene matches. Germline V gene sequence: CDR1 SGHDT, CDR2 YYEEEE. The CDR3 length is 12 residues. Here the CDR3 DNA reads TGTGCCAGCAGCCGACAGGGGGGCGAGCAGTACTTC. Translation gives CASSRQGGEQYF.

The J gene is TRBJ2-7, the V gene TRBV14; 12 bases are a match to TRBD1. This CDR3 spans 14 amino acids. Germline trimming cut 5 bases from V and 7 bases from J; bases unmatched to any gene: 6. Germline lookup yields CDR1 SGHDN and CDR2 FVKESK. The CDR3 nucleotides are TGTGCCAGCAGCTGGGGACAGGGGGCTCGGGAGCAGTACTTC. Residues: CASSWGQGAREQYF.

This CDR3 reads CASSIATGGPPDTQYF. DNA for the CDR3: TGTGCCAGCAGCATAGCGACAGGGGGCCCCCCAGATACGCAGTATTTT. The J gene is TRBJ2-3, the V gene TRBV27, with 10 bases lining up with TRBD1. This CDR3 is built from 16 residues. V gave up 6 bases and J gave up 4 bases; unmatched junction bases: 10. Germline assignment: CDR1 MNHEY and CDR2 SMNVEV (reference sequence).

This clone was counted a few times. V gene TRBV28 combines with J gene TRBJ2-7; 8 bases map to TRBD2. V gave up 11 bases and J gave up 4 bases; unmatched junction bases: 16. CDR1 and CDR2 (germline): MDHEN, SYDVKM. The CDR3 runs 15 residues. CDR3 in amino acids: CAGQGSAGGRYEQYF. The CDR3 DNA follows: TGTGCCGGCCAAGGGTCGGCGGGAGGAAGGTACGAGCAGTACTTC.

V gene TRBV28 combines with J gene TRBJ2-7; D unclear. The V and J ends lost 3 bases and 2 bases respectively, with 17 bases between them. Germline-derived CDR1 and CDR2 are MDHEN and SYDVKM. CDR3 length: 16 residues. CDR3 region: CASSFSVRRPPYEQYF. CDR3 in DNA: TGTGCCAGCAGTTTCTCAGTTAGGAGACCCCCCTACGAGCAGTACTTC.

The gene calls are TRBV10-1 and TRBJ2-2, with TRBD1 identical over 7 bases. The CDR3 extends over 17 amino acids. J lost 0 bases, V lost 4 bases, and 8 bases had no gene match. Germline V gene data show CDR1 as WNHNN and CDR2 as SYGVQD (reference sequence). The CDR3 here is CASSGDRDRPNTGELFF. CDR3 nucleotides: TGCGCCAGCAGTGGCGACAGGGATAGACCGAACACCGGGGAGCTGTTTTTT.

This clone came up a few times. The V gene is TRBV29-1, the J gene TRBJ2-1, with TRBD2 matching 11 bases. The V segment lost 8 bases and the J segment 5 bases; nucleotides outside the gene matches: 5. CDR1 is SQVTM, CDR2 ANQGSEA, per germline. This CDR3 region has 13 residues. CDR3 nucleotide sequence: TGCAGCTTCCTACTAGCGGGAGACAATGAGCAGTTCTTC. It specifies CSFLLAGDNEQFF.

The rearrangement joins TRBV29-1 to TRBJ1-4; 9 positions agree with TRBD1. V shed 6 bases and J 2 bases; nucleotides not matched to a gene: 10. CDR1 and CDR2 (germline): SQVTM, ANQGSEA. The CDR3 is 16 residues long. The CDR3 reads CSVGSDRGKTNEKLFF. Here the CDR3 DNA reads TGCAGCGTGGGATCGGACAGGGGAAAGACTAATGAAAAACTGTTTTTT.

This clone was found a few times. This chain links TRBV4-3 with TRBJ2-7; tentatively, D is TRBD1 (7 bases). Trimming shortened V by 0 bases and J by 7 bases, and 22 bases separated the two germline ends. Germline V CDR1 and CDR2: LGHNA, YSLEER. The CDR3 totals 17 residues. For the CDR3, the DNA is TGCGCCAGCAGCCAAGAAGTGACAGGGCGGGATGCATATGAGCAGTACTTC. It yields the protein CASSQEVTGRDAYEQYF.

CDR3 sequence (DNA): TGCGCCAGCAGCCAAGCCGGACTAGCGGGCCCCACCGGGGAGCTGTTTTTT. It is translated as CASSQAGLAGPTGELFF. The chain combines TRBV4-3 with TRBJ2-2, with 11 bases lining up with TRBD2. V lost 1 base and J lost 4; bases outside the gene matches: 5. This CDR3 region has 17 residues. Germline CDR1 LGHNA, CDR2 YSLEER.

V is TRBV5-6 and J is TRBJ1-1, with D perhaps TRBD1 (6 bases). V lost 6 bases and J lost 3, with 6 bases in between. The CDR3 is 11 amino acids. Germline loops: CDR1 SGHDT, CDR2 YYEEEE. The CDR3: CASKGDTEAFF. CDR3 nucleotides: TGTGCCAGCAAGGGGGACACTGAAGCTTTCTTT.

V is TRBV19 and J is TRBJ2-7, with TRBD2 identical over 11 bases. This CDR3 is 16 amino acids long. In germline, CDR1 is LNHDA, CDR2 SQIVND (reference sequence). The V and J ends lost 5 bases and 3 bases, in that order; junction bases with no gene match: 9. Here the CDR3 DNA reads TGTGCCAGTAGTGTGGGACTAGCGGACAGGGGCTACGAGCAGTACTTC. Translating gives CASSVGLADRGYEQYF.